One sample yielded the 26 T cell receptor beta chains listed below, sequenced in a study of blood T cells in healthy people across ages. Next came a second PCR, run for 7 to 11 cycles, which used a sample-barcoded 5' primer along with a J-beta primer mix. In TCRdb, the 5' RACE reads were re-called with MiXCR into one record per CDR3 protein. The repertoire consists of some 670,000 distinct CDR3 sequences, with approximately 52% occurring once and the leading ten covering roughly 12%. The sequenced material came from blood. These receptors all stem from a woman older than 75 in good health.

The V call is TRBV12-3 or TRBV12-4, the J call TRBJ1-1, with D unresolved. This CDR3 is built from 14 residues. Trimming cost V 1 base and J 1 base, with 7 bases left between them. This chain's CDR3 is CASSLEHPNTEAFF. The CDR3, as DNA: TGTGCCAGCAGTTTAGAACATCCGAACACTGAAGCTTTCTTT.

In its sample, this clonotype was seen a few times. The CDR3 loop is CASKEWTMNTEAFF. The CDR3 region has the DNA TGTGCCAGCAAGGAGTGGACTATGAACACTGAAGCTTTCTTT. V is TRBV27 and J is TRBJ1-1; no clear D gene. This CDR3 is 14 amino acids long. From germline, CDR1 is MNHEY and CDR2 SMNVEV (reference sequence). Deletions cut 7 bases from V and 0 bases from J, with 12 bases between.

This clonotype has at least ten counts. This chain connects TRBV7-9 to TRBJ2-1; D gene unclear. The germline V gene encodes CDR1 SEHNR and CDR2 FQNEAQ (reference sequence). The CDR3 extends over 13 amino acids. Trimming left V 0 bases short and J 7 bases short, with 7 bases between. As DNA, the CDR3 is TGTGCCAGCAGCTTAGCTAATTCAAATGAGCAGTTCTTC. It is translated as CASSLANSNEQFF. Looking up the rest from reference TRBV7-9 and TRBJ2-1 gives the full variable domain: DTGVSQNPRHKITKRGQNVTFRCDPISEHNRLYWYRQTLGQGPEFLTYFQNEAQLEKSRLLSDRFSAERPKGSFSTLEIQRTEQGDSAMYLCASSLANSNEQFFGPGTRLTVL.

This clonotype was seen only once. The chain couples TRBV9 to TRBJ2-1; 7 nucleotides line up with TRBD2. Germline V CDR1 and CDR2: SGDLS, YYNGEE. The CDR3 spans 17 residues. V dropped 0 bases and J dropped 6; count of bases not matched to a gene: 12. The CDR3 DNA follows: TGTGCCAGCAGCGTAGATGGGGGGAGGGCCTCCGTCAATGAGCAGTTCTTC. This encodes CASSVDGGRASVNEQFF.

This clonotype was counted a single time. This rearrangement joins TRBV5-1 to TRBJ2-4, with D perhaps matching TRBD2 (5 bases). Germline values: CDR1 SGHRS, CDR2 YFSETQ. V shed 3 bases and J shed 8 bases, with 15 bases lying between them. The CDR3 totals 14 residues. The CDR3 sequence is CASSSPLAGDIQYF. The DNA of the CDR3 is TGCGCCAGCAGCTCCCCGCTAGCCGGGGACATTCAGTACTTC.

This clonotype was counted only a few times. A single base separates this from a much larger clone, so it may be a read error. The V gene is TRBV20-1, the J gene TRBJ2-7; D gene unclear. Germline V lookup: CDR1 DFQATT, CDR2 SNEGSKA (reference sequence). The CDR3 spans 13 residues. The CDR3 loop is CGAKQPTSYEQYF. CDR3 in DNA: TGCGGTGCTAAACAGCCTACCTCCTACGAGCAGTACTTC.

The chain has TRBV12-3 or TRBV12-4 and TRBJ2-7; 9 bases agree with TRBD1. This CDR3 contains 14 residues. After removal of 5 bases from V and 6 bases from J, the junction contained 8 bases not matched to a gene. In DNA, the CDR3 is TGTGCCAGCAGTACCTGGGACAGGGATAGCGAGCAGTACTTC. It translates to CASSTWDRDSEQYF.

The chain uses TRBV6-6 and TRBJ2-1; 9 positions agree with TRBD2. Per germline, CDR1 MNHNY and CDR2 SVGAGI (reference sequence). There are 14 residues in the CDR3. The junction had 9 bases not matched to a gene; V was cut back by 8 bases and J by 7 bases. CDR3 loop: CASSLKSGRNEQFF. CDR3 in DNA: TGTGCCAGCTCGCTGAAAAGCGGGAGGAATGAGCAGTTCTTC.

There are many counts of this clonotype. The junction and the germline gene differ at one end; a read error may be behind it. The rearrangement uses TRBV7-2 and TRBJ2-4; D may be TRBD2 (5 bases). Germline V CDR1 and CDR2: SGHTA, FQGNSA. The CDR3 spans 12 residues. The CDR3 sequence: CSSSLGGGIQYF. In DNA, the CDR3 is TGTTCCAGCAGCTTAGGAGGCGGCATTCAGTACTTC.

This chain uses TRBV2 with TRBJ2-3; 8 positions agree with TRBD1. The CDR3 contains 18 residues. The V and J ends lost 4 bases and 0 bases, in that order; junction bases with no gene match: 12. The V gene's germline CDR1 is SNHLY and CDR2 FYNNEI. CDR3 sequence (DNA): TGTGCCAGCAGTGTAACCGGGACAGGACAATCTAGCACAGATACGCAGTATTTT. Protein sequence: CASSVTGTGQSSTDTQYF. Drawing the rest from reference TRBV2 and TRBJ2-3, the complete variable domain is EPEVTQTPSHQVTQMGQEVILRCVPISNHLYFYWYRQILGQKVEFLVSFYNNEISEKSEIFDDQFSVERPDGSNFTLKIRSTKLEDSAMYFCASSVTGTGQSSTDTQYFGPGTRLTVL.

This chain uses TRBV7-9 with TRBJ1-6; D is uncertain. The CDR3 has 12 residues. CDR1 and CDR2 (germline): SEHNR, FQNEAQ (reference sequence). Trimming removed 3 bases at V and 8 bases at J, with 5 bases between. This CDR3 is CASSLADSPLHF. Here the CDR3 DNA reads TGTGCCAGCAGCTTGGCAGATTCACCCCTCCACTTT.

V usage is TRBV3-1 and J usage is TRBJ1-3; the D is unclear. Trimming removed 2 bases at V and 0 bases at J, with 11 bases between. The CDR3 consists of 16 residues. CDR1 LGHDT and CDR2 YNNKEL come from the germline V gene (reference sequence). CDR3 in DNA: TGTGCCAGCAGCCAACCGAGTGTGACCTCTGGAAACACCATATATTTT. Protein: CASSQPSVTSGNTIYF.

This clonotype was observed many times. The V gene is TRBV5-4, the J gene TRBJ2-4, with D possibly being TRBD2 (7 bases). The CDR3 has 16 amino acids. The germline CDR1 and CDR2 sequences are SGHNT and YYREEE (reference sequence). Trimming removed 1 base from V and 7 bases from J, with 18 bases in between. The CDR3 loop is CASSLSGGRGANIQYF. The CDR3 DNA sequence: TGTGCCAGCAGCTTGTCTGGGGGCCGGGGGGCGAACATTCAGTACTTC.

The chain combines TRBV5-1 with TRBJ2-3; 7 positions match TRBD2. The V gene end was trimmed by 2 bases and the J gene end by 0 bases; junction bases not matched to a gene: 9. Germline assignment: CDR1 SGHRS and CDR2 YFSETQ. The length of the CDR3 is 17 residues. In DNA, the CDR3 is TGCGCCAGCAGCTTTTCCTGGACGGGGGGTAGCACAGATACGCAGTATTTT. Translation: CASSFSWTGGSTDTQYF.

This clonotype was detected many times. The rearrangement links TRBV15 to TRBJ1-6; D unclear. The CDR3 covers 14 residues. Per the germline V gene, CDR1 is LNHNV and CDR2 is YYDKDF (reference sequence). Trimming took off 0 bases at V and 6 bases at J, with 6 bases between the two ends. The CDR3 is CATSRDSTNSPLHF. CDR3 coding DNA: TGTGCCACCAGCAGAGACAGCACTAATTCACCCCTCCACTTT.

The CDR3 nucleotides read TGTGCCAGCAGCTCCGGGGCGGCATTGCGCTATGGCTACACCTTC. It encodes CASSSGAALRYGYTF. V and J are TRBV28 and TRBJ1-2, with D perhaps matching TRBD1 (5 bases). The V gene lost 6 bases and the J gene lost 4 bases, with 18 bases spanning the gap. This CDR3 region has 15 residues. From germline, CDR1 is MDHEN and CDR2 SYDVKM.

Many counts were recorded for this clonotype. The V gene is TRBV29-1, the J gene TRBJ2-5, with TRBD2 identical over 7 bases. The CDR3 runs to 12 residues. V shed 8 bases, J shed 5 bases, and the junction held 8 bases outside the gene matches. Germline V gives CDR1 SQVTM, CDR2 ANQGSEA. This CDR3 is CSIRRERETQYF. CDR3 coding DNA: TGCAGCATCCGGCGGGAGAGGGAGACCCAGTACTTC.

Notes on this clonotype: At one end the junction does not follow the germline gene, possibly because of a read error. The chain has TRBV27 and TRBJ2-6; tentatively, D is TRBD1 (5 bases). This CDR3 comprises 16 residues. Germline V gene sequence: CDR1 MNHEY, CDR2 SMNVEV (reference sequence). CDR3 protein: CASSPLTASGANVPTF. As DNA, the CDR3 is TGTGCCAGCAGTCCCCTTACGGCCTCTGGGGCCAACGTCCCGACTTTC.

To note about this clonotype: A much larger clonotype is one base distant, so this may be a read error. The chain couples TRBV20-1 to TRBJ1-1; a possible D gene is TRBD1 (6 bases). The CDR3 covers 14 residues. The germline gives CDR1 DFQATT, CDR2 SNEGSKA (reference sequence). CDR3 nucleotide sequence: TGCAGTGCTCTTCCGGGGGGGCTGAACGCTGAAGCTTTCTTT. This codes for CSALPGGLNAEAFF.

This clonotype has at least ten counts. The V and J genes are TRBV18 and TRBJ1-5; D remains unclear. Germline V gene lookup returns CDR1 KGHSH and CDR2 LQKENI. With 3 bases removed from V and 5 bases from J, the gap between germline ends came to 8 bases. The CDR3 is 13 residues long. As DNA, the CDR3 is TGTGCCAGCTCACCGAATCCCGATCAGCCCCAGCATTTT. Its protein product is CASSPNPDQPQHF.

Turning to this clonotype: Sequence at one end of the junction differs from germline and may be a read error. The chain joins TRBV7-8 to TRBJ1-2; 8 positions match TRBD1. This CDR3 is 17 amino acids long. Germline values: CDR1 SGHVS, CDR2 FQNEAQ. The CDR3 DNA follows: TGTGCCAGCAGCCCCTACGTAGGACAGGGTCGAGGAGATGGCAACACCTTC. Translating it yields CASSPYVGQGRGDGNTF.

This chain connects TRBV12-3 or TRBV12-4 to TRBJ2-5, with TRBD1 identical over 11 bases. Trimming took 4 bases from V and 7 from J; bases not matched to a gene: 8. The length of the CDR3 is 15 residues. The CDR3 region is CASSSGTGGFPTQYF. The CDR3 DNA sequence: TGTGCCAGCAGTTCCGGGACAGGGGGTTTTCCGACCCAGTACTTC.

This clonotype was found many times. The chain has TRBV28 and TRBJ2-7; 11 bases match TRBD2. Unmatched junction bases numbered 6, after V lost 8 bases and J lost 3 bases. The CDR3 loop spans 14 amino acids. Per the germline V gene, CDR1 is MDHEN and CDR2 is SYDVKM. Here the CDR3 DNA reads TGTGCCAGCTCCACTAGCGGGAGTCTCTACGAGCAGTACTTC. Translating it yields CASSTSGSLYEQYF. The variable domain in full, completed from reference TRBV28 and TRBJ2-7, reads DVKVTQSSRYLVKRTGEKVFLECVQDMDHENMFWYRQDPGLGLRLIYFSYDVKMKEKGDIPEGYSVSREKKERFSLILESASTNQTSMYLCASSTSGSLYEQYFGPGTRLTVT.

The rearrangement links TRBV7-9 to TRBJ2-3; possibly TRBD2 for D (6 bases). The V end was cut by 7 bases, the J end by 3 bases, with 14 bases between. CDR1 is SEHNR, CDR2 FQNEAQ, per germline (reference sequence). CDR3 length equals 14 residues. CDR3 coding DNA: TGTGCCAGCAACTTTTCTGGGGGGACAGATACGCAGTATTTT. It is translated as CASNFSGGTDTQYF.

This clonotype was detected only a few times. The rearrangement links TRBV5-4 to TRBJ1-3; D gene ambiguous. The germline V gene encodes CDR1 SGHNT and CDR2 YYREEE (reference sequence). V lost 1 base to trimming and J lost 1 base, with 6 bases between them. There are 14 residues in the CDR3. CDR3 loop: CASSLPGSGNTIYF. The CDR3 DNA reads TGTGCCAGCAGCTTGCCCGGTTCTGGAAACACCATATATTTT.

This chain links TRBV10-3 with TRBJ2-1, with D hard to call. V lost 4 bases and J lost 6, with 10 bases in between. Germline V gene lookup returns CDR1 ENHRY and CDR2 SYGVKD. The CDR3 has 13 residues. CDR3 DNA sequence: TGTGCCATCAGTGTAGGCGCGAGCAATGAGCAGTTCTTC. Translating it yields CAISVGASNEQFF.